A single sample is the source of the 22 T cell receptor beta chains below, sequenced in a study of blood T cell repertoires in COVID-19. Measured with immunoSEQ multiplex PCR; TCRdb has only the in-frame clones, and not every one. The sample holds about 97,000 clones, roughly 85% seen once. Material for sequencing was peripheral blood. These receptors originate from a woman aged 70 to 79 with active or convalescent COVID-19.

This chain uses TRBV5-4 with TRBJ2-7; no clear D. Germline-derived CDR1 and CDR2 are SGHNT and YYREEE (reference sequence). The CDR3 is 12 amino acids. The V and J ends lost 4 bases and 2 bases respectively, with 7 bases between them. CDR3 nucleotides: TGTGCCAGCAGCATTAATGCCTACGAGCAGTACTTC. It codes for CASSINAYEQYF.

V and J are TRBV15 and TRBJ1-5; 10 positions match TRBD1. The CDR3 length is 19 residues. After removal of 4 bases from V and 2 bases from J, the junction contained 14 bases not matched to a gene. From germline, CDR1 is LNHNV and CDR2 YYDKDF (reference sequence). The CDR3 loop reads CATSTQVPGQGRGNQPQHF. The CDR3 bases are TGTGCCACCAGCACCCAAGTCCCGGGACAGGGGAGGGGCAATCAGCCCCAGCATTTT. Looking up the rest from reference TRBV15 and TRBJ1-5 gives the full variable domain: DAMVIQNPRYQVTQFGKPVTLSCSQTLNHNVMYWYQQKSSQAPKLLFHYYDKDFNNEADTPDNFQSRRPNTSFCFLDIRSPGLGDTAMYLCATSTQVPGQGRGNQPQHFGDGTRLSIL.

This clone was found a few times. This sequence joins TRBV19 and TRBJ1-4, with D perhaps TRBD1 (6 bases). Germline V gives CDR1 LNHDA, CDR2 SQIVND (reference sequence). The CDR3 runs 16 residues. The V end lost 5 bases, the J end lost 0 bases, and 13 bases lay between the germline ends. CDR3 in DNA: TGTGCCAGTAGTCGCCAGGGGACCGCAACTAATGAAAAACTGTTTTTT. Protein: CASSRQGTATNEKLFF.

The genes are TRBV9 and TRBJ1-1, with D possibly TRBD1 on 5 matching bases. CDR3 length: 16 residues. CDR1 is SGDLS, CDR2 YYNGEE, per germline. Trimming shortened V by 0 bases and J by 5 bases, and 17 bases separated the two germline ends. CDR3 DNA sequence: TGTGCCAGCAGCGTAGGGGTCGGGGGGAAATGGACTGAAGCTTTCTTT. It specifies CASSVGVGGKWTEAFF.

The V call is TRBV4-2, the J call TRBJ1-2; TRBD1 matches 7 bases. The V segment lost 1 base and the J segment 7 bases; nucleotides outside the gene matches: 12. Looked up from germline, CDR1 is LGHNA and CDR2 is YNFKEQ. The CDR3 has 16 amino acids. CDR3 residues: CASSQVLGQEGRGYTF. The CDR3 bases are TGTGCCAGCAGCCAAGTGCTAGGACAGGAAGGTCGTGGCTACACCTTC.

The gene calls are TRBV6-2 or TRBV6-3 and TRBJ1-1; D remains unclear. The CDR3 sequence is 13 residues long. Germline V gene data show CDR1 as MNHEY and CDR2 as SVGEGT. V was trimmed by 0 bases and J by 5 bases, leaving 7 bases between them. The CDR3 region has the DNA TGTGCCAGCAGTTACTCGCGTGGTACTGAAGCTTTCTTT. Its translation: CASSYSRGTEAFF.

The gene calls are TRBV7-2 and TRBJ2-3; D is uncertain. CDR1 is SGHTA and CDR2 is FQGNSA in the germline V gene. The V end was cut by 5 bases, the J end by 4 bases, with 13 bases between. This CDR3 is 14 amino acids long. CDR3 residues: CASSPDIGADTQYF. The CDR3 region has the DNA TGTGCCAGCAGCCCAGACATCGGCGCAGATACGCAGTATTTT.

This clone was recorded only once. The chain is built from TRBV6-1 and TRBJ2-5; D is unclear. The length of the CDR3 is 14 residues. V was pared by 6 bases and J by 1 base, with 12 bases between. The germline gives CDR1 MNHNS, CDR2 SASEGT. The CDR3 bases are TGTGCCAGCAGGAGCCGTTCCGGCCAAGAGACCCAGTACTTC. Its protein is CASRSRSGQETQYF.

The V and J genes are TRBV25-1 and TRBJ1-2; 12 bases match TRBD1. CDR1 is MGHDK, CDR2 SYGVNS, per germline. The CDR3 contains 16 residues. Unmatched junction bases numbered 10, after V lost 6 bases and J lost 5 bases. The CDR3 region is CASSDDGTGGVYGYTF. CDR3 nucleotide sequence: TGTGCCAGCAGCGACGACGGGACAGGGGGCGTGTATGGCTACACCTTC.

The chain has TRBV2 and TRBJ2-3, with TRBD2 matching 10 bases. The CDR3 spans 17 residues. From germline, CDR1 is SNHLY and CDR2 FYNNEI. The V segment lost 7 bases and the J segment 0 bases; nucleotides outside the gene matches: 10. The CDR3 reads CASKGSGGRSSTDTQYF. The CDR3 region has the DNA TGTGCCAGCAAGGGTAGCGGGGGGAGATCTAGCACAGATACGCAGTATTTT. The whole variable domain, filled in from reference TRBV2 and TRBJ2-3, reads EPEVTQTPSHQVTQMGQEVILRCVPISNHLYFYWYRQILGQKVEFLVSFYNNEISEKSEIFDDQFSVERPDGSNFTLKIRSTKLEDSAMYFCASKGSGGRSSTDTQYFGPGTRLTVL.

This clone showed up just once. The chain carries TRBV18 and TRBJ2-1, with 9 bases lining up with TRBD2. Germline V gives CDR1 KGHSH, CDR2 LQKENI. Trimming removed 3 bases from V and 8 bases from J; junction bases left unmatched: 5. The CDR3 is 14 amino acids. The CDR3 sequence is CASSPVAGDDEQFF. CDR3 in DNA: TGTGCCAGCTCACCTGTAGCGGGGGACGATGAGCAGTTCTTC.

CDR3 in amino acids: CASSQEYLGGPYRYF. CDR3 bases: TGCGCCAGCAGCCAAGAATACTTAGGGGGCCCTTATAGGTATTTT. The gene calls are TRBV4-3 and TRBJ2-3; TRBD1 agrees at 7 bases. The CDR3 consists of 15 residues. The V gene's germline CDR1 is LGHNA and CDR2 YSLEER. J gave up 14 bases and V 0 bases, and 14 bases lay outside the gene matches.

The chain couples TRBV3-1 (or the pseudogene TRBV3-2) to TRBJ1-2; D ambiguous. CDR3 length equals 15 residues. Germline CDR1 is LGHDT and CDR2 is YNNKEL (reference sequence). V was clipped by 0 bases and J by 7 bases, with 15 bases between them. In DNA form, the CDR3 reads TGTGCCAGCAGCCAAGATTTGACCGCGACGGGTGGCTACACCTTC. Its translation: CASSQDLTATGGYTF.

Only a few counts were recorded for this clone. The genes are TRBV28 and TRBJ1-1; the D is unclear. Germline CDR1 MDHEN, CDR2 SYDVKM. V shed 3 bases and J shed 5 bases, with 7 bases lying between them. The CDR3 length is 12 residues. CDR3 DNA sequence: TGTGCCAGCAGTTTGAGGGTGACTGAAGCTTTCTTT. This gives the protein CASSLRVTEAFF.

The chain joins TRBV11-2 to TRBJ2-3; 7 bases line up with TRBD2. CDR1 and CDR2 (germline): SGHAT, FQNNGV. The CDR3 runs to 14 residues. Trimming removed 3 bases from V and 2 bases from J; junction bases left unmatched: 2. In DNA, the CDR3 is TGTGCCAGCAGCTTGAGCGGGGTCACAGATACGCAGTATTTT. Translating it yields CASSLSGVTDTQYF.

This chain joins TRBV28 and TRBJ2-5; TRBD2 might be the D (5 bases). CDR1 and CDR2 (germline): MDHEN, SYDVKM. This CDR3 is built from 11 residues. Between the trimmed V and J ends, which lost 7 bases and 5 bases, there was a span of 8 bases. The CDR3: CASTDLETQYF. The CDR3, as DNA: TGTGCCAGCACGGACTTGGAGACCCAGTACTTC.

J is TRBJ1-2 and V is TRBV7-8; 8 nucleotides match TRBD1. V gave up 5 bases and J gave up 1 base; unmatched junction bases: 9. The CDR3 is made up of 16 amino acids. CDR1 SGHVS and CDR2 FQNEAQ come from the germline V gene. The CDR3 DNA sequence: TGTGCCAGCAGCCCCCAGGGGGCAGCTTTTAACTATGGCTACACCTTC. Residues: CASSPQGAAFNYGYTF.

V and J are TRBV11-2 and TRBJ1-1, with D possibly being TRBD1 (5 bases). Deletions cut 5 bases from V and 5 bases from J, with 18 bases between. This CDR3 spans 15 amino acids. The V gene's germline CDR1 is SGHAT and CDR2 FQNNGV. This chain's CDR3 is CASSGSDGGYTEAFF. The CDR3 DNA reads as TGTGCCAGCAGCGGGAGTGACGGGGGATATACTGAAGCTTTCTTT.

The chain uses TRBV6-5 and TRBJ2-7; 11 bases fit TRBD2. The CDR3 has 14 amino acids. The V segment lost 6 bases and the J segment 6 bases; nucleotides outside the gene matches: 7. Germline V gene sequence: CDR1 MNHEY, CDR2 SVGAGI. The CDR3 DNA reads TGTGCCAGCAGCAGTAGCGGGGGGGCCGGCGAGCAGTACTTC. Translation: CASSSSGGAGEQYF.

This chain links TRBV5-1 with TRBJ2-1; TRBD2 matches at 10 bases. Germline V gene sequence: CDR1 SGHRS, CDR2 YFSETQ. The CDR3 extends over 14 amino acids. Trimming at V came to 6 bases and at J to 6 bases, leaving 6 bases not matched to a gene. The CDR3 protein is CASTLGLAANEQFF. In DNA, the CDR3 is TGCGCCAGCACCCTCGGACTAGCGGCCAATGAGCAGTTCTTC.

This chain links TRBV5-8 with TRBJ2-6, with D tentatively TRBD1 (6 bases). Trimming shortened V by 4 bases and J by 0 bases, and 20 bases separated the two germline ends. This CDR3 comprises 19 residues. CDR1 is SGHTS, CDR2 YDEGEE, per germline. In DNA form, the CDR3 reads TGTGCCAGCAGCGGAAAGATGACAGGTTGGATCTCTGGGGCCAACGTCCTGACTTTC. Its protein is CASSGKMTGWISGANVLTF. The full variable domain, in which reference TRBV5-8 and TRBJ2-6 provide the parts outside the CDR3, is EAGVTQSPTHLIKTRGQQATLRCSPISGHTSVYWYQQALGLGLQFLLWYDEGEERNRGNFPPRFSGRQFPNYSSELNVNALELEDSALYLCASSGKMTGWISGANVLTFGAGSRLTVL.

This clone was counted a single time. The rearrangement joins TRBV24-1 to TRBJ1-2; D not resolved. The CDR3 sequence is 14 residues long. CDR1 is KGHDR, CDR2 SFDVKD, per germline. V was cut by 0 bases and J by 4 bases, with 8 bases left in between. The CDR3 is CATSDLTETYGYTF. CDR3 bases: TGTGCCACCAGTGATTTGACAGAAACCTATGGCTACACCTTC.